This is a list of T cell receptor beta chains from one sample in a study of Ad26.COV2.S vaccination and SARS-CoV-2 variants. Assay: immunoSEQ multiplex PCR; the TCRdb copy retains only in-frame clones and omits some. The data contain roughly 510,000 clones, approximately 88% of them singletons. This material consisted of peripheral blood, taken in a trial of Ad26.COV2.S vaccine versus placebo. Receptors were obtained from a person between 18 and 59 years old who received the Ad26.COV2.S COVID-19 vaccine or a placebo. CDR3s include the opening cysteine and the closing phenylalanine or tryptophan. D genes are given only for firm matches. The size field is filled for only some rows; it gives once, few, many or a size class.

d_call clone_size j_call v_call cdr3_aa cdr3_nt
TRBD2 NA TRBJ2-1 TRBV19 CASSVLAGVIEQFF TGTGCCAGTAGTGTCTTAGCGGGAGTGATTGAGCAGTTCTTC
NA NA TRBJ2-2 TRBV15 CATSSSGGDTGELFF NA
NA NA TRBJ2-5 TRBV28 CASSFSAGSGGTQYF TGTGCCAGCAGTTTCTCCGCTGGGAGTGGTGGGACCCAGTACTTC
NA NA TRBJ2-1 TRBV30 CAWDDARSTYNEQFF TGTGCCTGGGATGATGCCAGGTCCACCTACAATGAGCAGTTCTTC
NA NA TRBJ1-2 TRBV6-5 CASSPRTPSRGYTF TGTGCCAGCAGCCCCCGGACCCCCTCGCGGGGCTACACCTTC
NA NA TRBJ1-5 TRBV5-8 CASSAGASGNQPQHF TGTGCCAGCAGCGCGGGGGCTTCAGGCAATCAGCCCCAGCATTTT
TRBD2 NA TRBJ2-7 TRBV5-1 CASSLGGTSGNYEQYF TGCGCCAGCAGCTTAGGGGGGACTAGCGGGAACTACGAGCAGTACTTC
TRBD2 NA TRBJ2-3 TRBV29-1 CSVEGLAGELDTQYF TGCAGCGTTGAGGGGTTAGCGGGAGAGTTGGATACGCAGTATTTT
NA NA TRBJ2-1 TRBV6-5 CASSPANEQFF TGTGCCAGCAGTCCTGCCAATGAGCAGTTCTTC
TRBD2 NA TRBJ2-7 TRBV19 CASSGTSVPSNEQYF TGTGCCAGTAGTGGGACTAGCGTCCCTTCCAACGAGCAGTACTTC
TRBD2 NA TRBJ2-1 TRBV28 CASSHRTSGNLNEQFF TGTGCCAGCAGCCACCGGACTAGCGGGAACCTAAATGAGCAGTTCTTC
NA NA TRBJ2-5 TRBV28 CASSPSGSQETQYF TGTGCCAGCAGCCCCTCAGGGTCCCAAGAGACCCAGTACTTC
TRBD2 once TRBJ2-3 TRBV7-9 CASSRSAGDLADTQYF TGTGCCAGCAGCCGATCCGCGGGGGATCTGGCAGATACGCAGTATTTT
NA NA TRBJ1-5 TRBV3-1/TRBV3-2 CASSQGQGISQPQHF TGTGCCAGCAGCCAAGGGCAGGGGATAAGTCAGCCCCAGCATTTT
NA NA TRBJ2-1 TRBV9 CASSSSLMFGSYNEQFF TGTGCCAGCAGCTCCTCGCTGATGTTTGGGTCCTACAATGAGCAGTTCTTC
NA NA TRBJ2-1 TRBV11-3 CASSGGSYNEQFF TGTGCCAGCAGCGGGGGGAGTTACAATGAGCAGTTCTTC
NA NA TRBJ1-1 TRBV7-2 CASSLDRVTEAFF TGTGCCAGCAGCTTAGATAGGGTCACTGAAGCTTTCTTT
NA NA TRBJ1-1 TRBV30 CAWKNVQMNTEAFF TGTGCCTGGAAGAATGTCCAGATGAACACTGAAGCTTTCTTT
NA NA TRBJ2-1 TRBV7-2 CASSLGAGGGNEQFF TGTGCCAGCAGCTTAGGAGCTGGTGGGGGCAATGAGCAGTTCTTC
NA NA TRBJ1-1 TRBV28 CASSTGSPLNTEAFF TGTGCCAGCAGCACAGGGTCCCCTTTGAACACTGAAGCTTTCTTT
TRBD1 NA TRBJ1-5 TRBV19 CASSVDRGNQPQHF TGTGCCAGTAGTGTGGACAGGGGGAATCAGCCCCAGCATTTT
TRBD2 NA TRBJ2-1 TRBV5-1 CASSGRLAGGGNEQFF TGCGCCAGCAGCGGGAGACTAGCGGGAGGAGGAAATGAGCAGTTCTTC
NA NA TRBJ2-3 TRBV3-1/TRBV3-2 CASRRRLITDTQYF TGTGCCAGCAGGAGGCGCTTGATAACAGATACGCAGTATTTT
TRBD2 NA TRBJ2-7 TRBV5-5 CASQGLAGGPSEQYF TGTGCCAGCCAGGGACTAGCGGGAGGGCCTTCCGAGCAGTACTTC
NA NA TRBJ2-2 TRBV7-6 CASSLGGWSRANTGELFF TGTGCCAGCAGCTTAGGGGGGTGGTCGCGAGCGAACACCGGGGAGCTGTTTTTT
NA NA TRBJ2-7 TRBV27 CASSATPRGVHEQYF TGTGCCAGCAGTGCCACCCCCCGGGGAGTCCACGAGCAGTACTTC
NA few TRBJ2-2 TRBV6-5 CASNQGGFGELFF TGTGCCAGCAACCAAGGGGGGTTCGGGGAGCTGTTTTTT
NA NA TRBJ1-1 TRBV30 CAWRRHSPMNTEAFF TGTGCCTGGAGAAGGCATTCTCCCATGAACACTGAAGCTTTCTTT
NA NA TRBJ1-1 TRBV6-5 CASIGEGRSAEAFF TGTGCCAGCATTGGGGAAGGACGCAGCGCTGAAGCTTTCTTT
TRBD1 NA TRBJ1-5 TRBV3-1/TRBV3-2 CASSRDRSQPQHF TGTGCCAGCAGCCGGGACAGGAGTCAGCCCCAGCATTTT
TRBD1 NA TRBJ1-4 TRBV7-9 CASSPGTGREKLFF TGTGCCAGCAGCCCCGGGACAGGGAGAGAAAAACTGTTTTTT
TRBD2 NA TRBJ2-5 TRBV3-1/TRBV3-2 CASSQAGGYHQETQYF TGTGCCAGCAGCCAAGCGGGGGGATACCACCAAGAGACCCAGTACTTC
NA NA TRBJ2-7 TRBV6-2/TRBV6-3 CASSYVTGIDEQYF TGTGCCAGCAGTTACGTGACTGGAATCGACGAGCAGTACTTC
NA NA TRBJ1-2 TRBV9 CASSVDGVYGYTF TGTGCCAGCAGCGTAGACGGGGTCTATGGCTACACCTTC
NA NA TRBJ1-4 TRBV10-3 CATRKGVNEKLFF TGTGCCACTAGGAAGGGGGTTAATGAAAAACTGTTTTTT
NA NA TRBJ2-7 TRBV3-1/TRBV3-2 CASSQRGLPAYEQYF TGTGCCAGCAGCCAGCGGGGACTTCCAGCCTACGAGCAGTACTTC
NA few TRBJ2-2 TRBV6-2/TRBV6-3 CASSYVATGELFF TGTGCCAGCAGTTACGTGGCCACCGGGGAGCTGTTTTTT
TRBD2 NA TRBJ2-1 TRBV27 CASSPSGTNEQFF TGTGCCAGCAGCCCTAGCGGGACGAATGAGCAGTTCTTC